This T cell receptor (beta chain) was obtained from a study of identical twins. Overall study findings and caveats: Models, which agreed with sharing between unrelated individuals, nonetheless underestimated the out-of-frame TCR alpha sharing seen in monozygotic twins.

J lost 1 base, V lost 6 bases, and 6 bases had no gene match. The length of the CDR3 is 15 residues. From germline, CDR1 is ENHRY and CDR2 SYGVKD. MiXCR, run by TCRdb on the 5' RACE reads, gives a single entry per CDR3 protein. The sample consists of some 730,000 distinct CDR3 sequences, roughly 20% of them appearing once. Comments on this clonotype: What it binds is unknown.

This sample also belongs to another study, concerning T cells expressing NK-cell markers. In that study: HCMV seropositivity characterized most of the eight sequenced donors, and seronegativity one. These clonotypes, the leaders elsewhere, also led the CD3+CD56-NKG2C+ fraction in a few donors.

The source is a woman aged 18-35 years in good health. This sequence joins TRBV10-3 and TRBJ1-1, with 9 bases lining up with TRBD1. The material sequenced was PBMCs. In DNA form, the CDR3 reads TGTGCCATCAGGAATACAGGGGGCCCGAACACTGAAGCTTTCTTT. Amino acids: CAIRNTGGPNTEAFF.